This record looks at one TCR beta chain sequence and its context. What it recognizes is unknown. V lost 2 bases, J lost 9 bases, and 10 bases lay in between. In germline, CDR1 is MNHEY, CDR2 SMNVEV (reference sequence). The CDR3 sequence is 13 residues long. This sample stems from a study of shared clonotypes between healthy human individuals. For unsorted PBMC, 300 to 350 ng DNA per replicate equaled tens of thousands of T cell genomes. The authors' processing: For the immunoSEQ data, sequences were junction-only without quality scores, so filtering differed. Sequencing was performed with immunoSEQ multiplex PCR; in TCRdb, only in-frame clones are kept and a portion is missing. That table is the source of V, J and clone size, and D and trimming were worked out from the DNA. In the table there are hundreds of thousands of clones, around 79% of which are singletons. Study-wide findings and caveats: A limitation of the genetic and exposure-history diversity represented arose from few donors.

Material for sequencing was PBMCs. This TCR was recovered from a middle-aged woman in good health. Some clones in this sample may be carry-over from other donors' samples. The chain is built from TRBV27 and TRBJ2-2; perhaps TRBD2 as D (6 bases). The CDR3, as DNA: TGTGCCAGCAGTTTAGGGAGGCACCGGGAGCTGTTTTTT. It is translated as CASSLGRHRELFF.